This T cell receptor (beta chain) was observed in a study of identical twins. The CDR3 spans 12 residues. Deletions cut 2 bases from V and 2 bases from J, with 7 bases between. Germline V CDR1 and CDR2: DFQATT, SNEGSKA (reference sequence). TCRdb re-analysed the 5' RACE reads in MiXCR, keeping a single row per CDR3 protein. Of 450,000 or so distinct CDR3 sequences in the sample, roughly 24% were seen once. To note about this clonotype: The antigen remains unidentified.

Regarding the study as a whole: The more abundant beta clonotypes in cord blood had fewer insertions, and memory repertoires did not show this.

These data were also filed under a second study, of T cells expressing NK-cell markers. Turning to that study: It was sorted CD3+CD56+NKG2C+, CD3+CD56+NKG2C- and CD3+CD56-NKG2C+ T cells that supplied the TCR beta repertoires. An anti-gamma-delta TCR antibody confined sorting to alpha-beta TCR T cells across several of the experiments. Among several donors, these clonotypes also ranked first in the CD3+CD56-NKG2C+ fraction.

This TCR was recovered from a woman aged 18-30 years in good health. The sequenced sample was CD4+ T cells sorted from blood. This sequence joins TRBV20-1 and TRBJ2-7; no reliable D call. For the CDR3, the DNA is TGCAGTGCTAGATTCAACACCTACGAGCAGTACTTC. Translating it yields CSARFNTYEQYF.